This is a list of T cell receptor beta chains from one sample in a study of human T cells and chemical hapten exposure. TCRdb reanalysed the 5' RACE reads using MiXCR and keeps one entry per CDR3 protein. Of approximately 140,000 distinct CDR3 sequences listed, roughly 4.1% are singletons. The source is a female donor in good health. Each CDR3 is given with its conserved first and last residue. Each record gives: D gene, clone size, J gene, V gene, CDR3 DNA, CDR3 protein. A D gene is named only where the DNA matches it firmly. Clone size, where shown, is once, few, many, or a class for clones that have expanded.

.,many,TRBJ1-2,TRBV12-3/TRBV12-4,TGTGCCAGCAGTACTCCGGGTTCCTCCCATGGCTACACCTTC,CASSTPGSSHGYTF
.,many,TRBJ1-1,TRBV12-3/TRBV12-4,TGTGCCAGCAGTTCCCCCCGGAACAGCCGATCCGAAGCTTTCTTT,CASSSPRNSRSEAFF
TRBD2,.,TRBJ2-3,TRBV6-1,TGTGCCAGCAGTGTTAACGGGGGGGCACCAGATACGCAGTATTTT,CASSVNGGAPDTQYF
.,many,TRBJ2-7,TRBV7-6,TGTGCCAGCAGCCTCCATTCCTCCGAGCAGTACTTC,CASSLHSSEQYF
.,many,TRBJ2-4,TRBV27,TGTGCCAGCAGTTTTGGGGGGACCCTAGCCAAAAACATTCAGTACTTC,CASSFGGTLAKNIQYF
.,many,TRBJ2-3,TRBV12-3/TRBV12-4,TGTGCCAGCAGGCCCGGAGGGGCAGGTCTCTATAGCACAGATACGCAGTATTTT,CASRPGGAGLYSTDTQYF
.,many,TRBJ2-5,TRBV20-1,TGCAGTGCTAGAGATCCCCGGGGAGCCTCACAAGAGACCCAGTACTTC,CSARDPRGASQETQYF
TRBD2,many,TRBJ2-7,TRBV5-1,TGCGCCAGCAGCTTGGAAGGTAGCGGGGGGGCCTCTCTATACGAGCAGTACTTC,CASSLEGSGGASLYEQYF
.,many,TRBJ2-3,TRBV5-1,TGCGCCAGCAGCTTGGATGCAACTAGCACAGATACGCAGTATTTT,CASSLDATSTDTQYF
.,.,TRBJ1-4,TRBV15,TGTGCCACCAGCAGAGAATCAGCCAGGCGTAATGAAAAACTGTTTTTT,CATSRESARRNEKLFF
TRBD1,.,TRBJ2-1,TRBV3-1,TGTGCCAGCAGCCGAACTGGGACAGAGACCTACAATGAGCAGTTCTTC,CASSRTGTETYNEQFF
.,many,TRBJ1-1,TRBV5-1,TGCGCCAGCCTAAAGAACACTGAAGCTTTCTTT,CASLKNTEAFF
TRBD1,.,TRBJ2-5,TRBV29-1,TGCAGCGTTGTTGGAGACAGGGACCAAGAGACCCAGTACTTC,CSVVGDRDQETQYF
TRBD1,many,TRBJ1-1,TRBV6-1,TGTGCCAGCAGTGGACCCCTGACAGGGGAGTCCATGAACACTGAAGCTTTCTTT,CASSGPLTGESMNTEAFF
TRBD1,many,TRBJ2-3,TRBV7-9,TGTGCCAGCAGCAGACAGGGAACGTGGTCTCCTCTAGGCACAGATACGCAGTATTTT,CASSRQGTWSPLGTDTQYF
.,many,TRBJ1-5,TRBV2,TGTGCCAGCAGTGAAGGGGTCTATAGCAATCAGCCCCAGCATTTT,CASSEGVYSNQPQHF
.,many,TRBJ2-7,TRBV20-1,TGCAGTGCTAGACTCCGGGGGAGCTCCTACGAGCAGTACTTC,CSARLRGSSYEQYF
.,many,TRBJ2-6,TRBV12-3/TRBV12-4,TGTGCCAGCAGTCAAAGACGTAGCGGCTACCTATCTGGGGCCAACGTCCTGACTTTC,CASSQRRSGYLSGANVLTF
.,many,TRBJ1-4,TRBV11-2,TGTGCCAGCAGCTTTGCGAGACTCCCAAGTTCTGAACTGTTTTTT,CASSFARLPSSELFF
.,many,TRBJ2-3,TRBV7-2,TGTGCCAGCAGCTTAAACCCGGGGCAAGATACGCAGTATTTT,CASSLNPGQDTQYF
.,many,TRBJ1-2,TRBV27,TGTGCCAGCAGTTTAAGCGCGACAGCCTCCTATGGCTACACCTTC,CASSLSATASYGYTF
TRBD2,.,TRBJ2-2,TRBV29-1,TGCAGCGTGGGGACTAGGGGTGGCACCGGGGAGCTGTTTTTT,CSVGTRGGTGELFF
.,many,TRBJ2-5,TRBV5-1,TGCGCCAGCAGCCAGGGCCCCCCCGGCGGGGCGCAAGAGACCCAGTACTTC,CASSQGPPGGAQETQYF
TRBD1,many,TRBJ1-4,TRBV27,TGTGCCAGCAGTCTATGGGACAGAAGTAATGAAAAACTGTTTTTT,CASSLWDRSNEKLFF
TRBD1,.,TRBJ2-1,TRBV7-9,TGTGCCAGCAGCTTAGGCACAGGGGCGGTCAATGAGCAGTTCTTC,CASSLGTGAVNEQFF
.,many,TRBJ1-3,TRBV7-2,TGTGCCAGCAGCTTAGCCTCTGGAAACACCATATATTTT,CASSLASGNTIYF
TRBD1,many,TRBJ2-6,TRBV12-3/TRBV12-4,TGTGCCACCCCGAGGACAGGGGGGAGCTCTGGGGCCAACGTCCTGACTTTC,CATPRTGGSSGANVLTF
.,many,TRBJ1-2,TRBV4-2,TGTGCCAGCAGCCAAGACATATCCTATGGCTACACCTTC,CASSQDISYGYTF
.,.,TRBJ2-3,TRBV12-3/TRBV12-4,TGTGCCAGCAGTTTTGGTCGTCTTGATACGCAGTATTTT,CASSFGRLDTQYF
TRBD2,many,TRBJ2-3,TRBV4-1,TGCGCCAGCAGCCCGGGACTAGCGGGGCGGCCAGATCCGCAGTATTTT,CASSPGLAGRPDPQYF